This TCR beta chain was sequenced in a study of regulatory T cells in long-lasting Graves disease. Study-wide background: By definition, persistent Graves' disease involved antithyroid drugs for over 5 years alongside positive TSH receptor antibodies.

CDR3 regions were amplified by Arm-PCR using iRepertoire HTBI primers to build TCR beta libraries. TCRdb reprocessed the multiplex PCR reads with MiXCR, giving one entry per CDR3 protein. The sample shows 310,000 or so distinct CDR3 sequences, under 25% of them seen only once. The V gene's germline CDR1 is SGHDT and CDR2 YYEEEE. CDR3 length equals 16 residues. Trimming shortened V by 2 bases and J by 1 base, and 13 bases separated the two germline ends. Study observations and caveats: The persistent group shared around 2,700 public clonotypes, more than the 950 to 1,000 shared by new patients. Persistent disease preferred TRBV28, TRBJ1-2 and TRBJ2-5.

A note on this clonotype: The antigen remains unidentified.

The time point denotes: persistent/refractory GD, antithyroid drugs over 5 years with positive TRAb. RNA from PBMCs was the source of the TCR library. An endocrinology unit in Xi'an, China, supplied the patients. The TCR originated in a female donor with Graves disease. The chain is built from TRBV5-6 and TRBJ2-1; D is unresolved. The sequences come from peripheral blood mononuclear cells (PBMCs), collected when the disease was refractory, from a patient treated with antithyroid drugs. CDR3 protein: CASSFGLGISYNEQFF. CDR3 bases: TGTGCCAGCAGCTTCGGTCTGGGAATTTCCTACAATGAGCAGTTCTTC.